One and the same sample provided the 2 T cell receptor beta chains below, sequenced in a study of response to subunit inactivated influenza vaccine. TCRdb redid the calling of the RT-PCR reads with MiXCR, one entry per CDR3 protein. The repertoire includes around 580,000 distinct CDR3 sequences, 13% to 15% of them detected once, and 8.5% to 14% sits in the top ten. The specimen was PBMCs from blood, collected approximately 12 days after vaccination. These receptors all come from a man in his fifties who received an inactivated influenza vaccine.

The CDR3 is CASSVGGGVTGELFF. CDR3 in DNA: TGTGCCAGCAGCGTAGGAGGGGGAGTCACCGGGGAGCTGTTTTTT. The J gene is TRBJ2-2, the V gene TRBV9; maybe TRBD1 (6 bases). CDR3 length: 15 residues. Germline-derived CDR1 and CDR2 are SGDLS and YYNGEE. The V gene lost 0 bases and the J gene lost 4 bases, with 10 bases spanning the gap.

This clonotype came up a few times. J is TRBJ2-7 and V is TRBV20-1; 15 nucleotides line up with TRBD2. This CDR3 comprises 14 residues. Germline values: CDR1 DFQATT, CDR2 SNEGSKA (reference sequence). J lost 3 bases, V lost 6 bases, and 3 bases had no gene match. This CDR3 is CSAGLAGGDYEQYF. DNA for the CDR3: TGCAGTGCCGGACTAGCGGGAGGGGACTACGAGCAGTACTTC.